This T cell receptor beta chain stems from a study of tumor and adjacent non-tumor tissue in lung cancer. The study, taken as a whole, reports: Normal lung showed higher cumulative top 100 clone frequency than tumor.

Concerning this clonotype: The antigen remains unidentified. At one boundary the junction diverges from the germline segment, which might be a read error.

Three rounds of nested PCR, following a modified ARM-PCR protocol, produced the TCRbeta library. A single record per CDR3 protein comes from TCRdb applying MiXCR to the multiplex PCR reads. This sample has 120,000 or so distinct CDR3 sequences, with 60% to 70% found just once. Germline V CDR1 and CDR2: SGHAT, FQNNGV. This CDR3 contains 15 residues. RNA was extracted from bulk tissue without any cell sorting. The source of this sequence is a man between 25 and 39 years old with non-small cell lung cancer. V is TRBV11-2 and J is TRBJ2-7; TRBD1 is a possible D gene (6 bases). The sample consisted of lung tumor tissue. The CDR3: CAISLKLTGLETQYF. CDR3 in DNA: TGTGCCATCAGCTTGAAACTGACAGGTCTAGAGACCCAATACTTC.